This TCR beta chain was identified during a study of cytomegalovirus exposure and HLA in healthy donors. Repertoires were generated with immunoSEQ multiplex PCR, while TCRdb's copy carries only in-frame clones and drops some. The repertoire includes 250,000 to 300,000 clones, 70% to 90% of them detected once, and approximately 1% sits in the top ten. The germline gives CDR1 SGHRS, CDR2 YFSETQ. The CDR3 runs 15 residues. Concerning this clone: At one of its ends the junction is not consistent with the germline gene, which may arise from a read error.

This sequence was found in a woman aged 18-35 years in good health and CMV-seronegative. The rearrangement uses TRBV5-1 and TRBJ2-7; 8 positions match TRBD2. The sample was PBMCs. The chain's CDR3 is CASSVSAGVSHEQYF. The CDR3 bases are TGCGCCAGCAGCGTCTCAGCGGGAGTCTCCCACGAGCAGTACTTC.